This TCR beta chain was captured by sequencing in a study of regulatory T cells in long-lasting Graves disease (dated by TCRdb to the early 2020s). Study-level background: To count as having persistent Graves' disease, a patient had to have received antithyroid drug treatment for over 5 years with TSH receptor autoantibodies remaining persistently positive. A total of some 33 samples were covered by TCR sequencing, comprising approximately 13 persistent and approximately 20 newly diagnosed Graves' disease patients. Antithyroid drugs had been taken for approximately ten years on average by persistent Graves' disease patients in the clinical cohort. Persistent Graves' disease patients were compared with newly diagnosed Graves' disease patients by peripheral blood TCR sequencing and RNA sequencing. The study took place in China and was registered as a clinical trial. Points the paper makes about the study in general: Only peripheral blood was studied, because thyroid tissue, the primary lesion, was inaccessible. Persistent patients shared more public clonotypes among themselves (2,741) than newly diagnosed patients did (about 900). Persistent Graves' disease patients showed lower TCR Shannon entropy and fewer highly expanded clones than newly diagnosed patients, suggesting clonal expansion. As a limitation, the authors acknowledged that the small sample size may reduce accuracy. Only the TCR beta chain was sequenced and analyzed. Persistent disease showed preferential use of TRBV28, TRBJ1-2 and TRBJ2-5, whereas newly diagnosed disease favored TRBV20-1 and TRBJ2-1.

The trim is 5 bases for V and 6 bases for J, with a gap of 16 bases between the germline ends. From a lookup of the germline V gene (reference sequence), CDR1 and CDR2 are SEHNR and FQNEAQ. The CDR3, cysteine through phenylalanine, is 14 amino acids long. The only DNA kept is the CDR3, 42 bases in frame from the first base. Comment on this clonotype: Its cognate antigen has yet to be identified. Base qualities are not recorded, but no much larger clone differs from it by a single base.

Library method: multiplex PCR. Sequencer: Illumina HiSeq 4000. CDR3 regions were amplified by Arm-PCR with iRepertoire HTBI primers to construct TCR beta libraries. Before sequencing, the PCR products underwent gel purification. As for how the authors treated the data: A total of 62 TRBV and some 15 TRBJ segments were identified across samples and were used for gene usage analysis of CDR3 amino acid clonotypes. COPE and FqMerger were used to merge filtered high-quality paired reads into contigs. BLAST was used to align contigs to the IMGT TRBV, TRBD and TRBJ reference genes, and CDR3 was defined following IMGT. Clonotypes above 0.1% frequency were classified as highly expanded clones. Repertoire diversity was measured by Shannon entropy, and V-J evenness by the Gini coefficient. A clonotype found in more than one individual was treated as public. TCRdb trimmed public reads at Q25 via fastp, called clones via MiXCR and kept in-frame beta chains. Each record represents a unique CDR3 protein, reported with the most common genes and DNA among its rows. The V and J calls come from TCRdb's annotation, not from the publication. Present in this sample are roughly 500,000 distinct CDR3 sequences, approximately 23% of which were seen just once. Less than 15% of the sample belongs to the ten largest clones.

The sample's time point label is to be understood as: persistent/refractory GD, antithyroid drugs over 5 years with positive TRAb. For both TCR sequencing and RNA sequencing, RNA was extracted from PBMCs in TRIzol. The diagnosis of Graves' disease followed American Thyroid Association guidelines. Patients were recruited from an endocrinology department in Xi'an, China. Each patient gave 7.5 to 10 milliliters of peripheral blood, collected in an EDTA anticoagulant tube. PBMCs were isolated by Ficoll Paque Plus density gradient separation without further T cell sorting. An Agilent 2100 Bioanalyzer and agarose gel were used to check RNA quality, while a NanoDrop 2000 measured RNA concentration.

The clonotype was recovered from a female donor with Graves disease. The chain joins TRBV7-9 to TRBJ1-2; matching of 5 bases hints at TRBD1 as the D gene. Sequenced material: peripheral blood mononuclear cells (PBMCs), taken when the disease was refractory, from a patient treated with antithyroid drugs. This receptor carries the CDR3 CASSRTGAGNGYTF. The nucleotide sequence is given as TGTGCCAGCAGCAGAACCGGGGCAGGAAATGGCTACACCTTC.